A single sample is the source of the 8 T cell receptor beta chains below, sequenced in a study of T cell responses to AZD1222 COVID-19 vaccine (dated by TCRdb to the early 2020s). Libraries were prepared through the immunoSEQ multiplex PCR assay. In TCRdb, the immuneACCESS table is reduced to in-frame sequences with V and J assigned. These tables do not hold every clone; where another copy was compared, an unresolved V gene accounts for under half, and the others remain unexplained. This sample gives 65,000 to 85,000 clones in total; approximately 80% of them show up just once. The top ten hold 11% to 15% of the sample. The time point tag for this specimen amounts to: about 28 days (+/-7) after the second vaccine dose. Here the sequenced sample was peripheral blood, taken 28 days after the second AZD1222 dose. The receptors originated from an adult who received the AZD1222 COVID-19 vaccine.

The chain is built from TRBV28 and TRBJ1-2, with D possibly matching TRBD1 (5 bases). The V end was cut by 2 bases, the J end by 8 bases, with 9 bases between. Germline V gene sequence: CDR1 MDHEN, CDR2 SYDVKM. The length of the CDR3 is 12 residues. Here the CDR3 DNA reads TGTGCCAGCAGTTTAGGGGGGTGGGGCTACACCTTC. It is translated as CASSLGGWGYTF.

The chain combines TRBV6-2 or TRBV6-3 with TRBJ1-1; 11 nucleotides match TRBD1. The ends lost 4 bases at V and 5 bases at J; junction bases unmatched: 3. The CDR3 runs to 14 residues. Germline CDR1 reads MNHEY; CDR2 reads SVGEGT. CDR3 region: CASSSDRGRTEAFF. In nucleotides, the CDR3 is TGTGCCAGCAGTTCGGACAGGGGGCGTACTGAAGCTTTCTTT.

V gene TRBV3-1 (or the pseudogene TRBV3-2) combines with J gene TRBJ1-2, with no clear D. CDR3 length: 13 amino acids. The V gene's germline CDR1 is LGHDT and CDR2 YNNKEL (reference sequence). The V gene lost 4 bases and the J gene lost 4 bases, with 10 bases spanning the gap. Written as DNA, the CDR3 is TGTGCCAGCAGCCCCTCGAGGTCCTATGGCTACACCTTC. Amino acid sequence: CASSPSRSYGYTF.

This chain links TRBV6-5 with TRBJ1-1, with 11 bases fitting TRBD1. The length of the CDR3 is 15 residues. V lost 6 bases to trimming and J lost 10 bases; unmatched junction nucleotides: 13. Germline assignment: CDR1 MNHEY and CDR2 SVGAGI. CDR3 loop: CASSLDRGLFSGAFF. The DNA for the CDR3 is TGTGCCAGCAGCCTGGACAGGGGGCTTTTTTCAGGAGCTTTCTTT.

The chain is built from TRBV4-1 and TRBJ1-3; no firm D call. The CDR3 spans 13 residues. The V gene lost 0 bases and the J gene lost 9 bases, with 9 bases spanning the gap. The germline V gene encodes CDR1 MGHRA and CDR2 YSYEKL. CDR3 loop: CASSQELLSTIYF. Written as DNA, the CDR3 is TGCGCCAGCAGCCAAGAATTACTGTCCACCATATATTTT.

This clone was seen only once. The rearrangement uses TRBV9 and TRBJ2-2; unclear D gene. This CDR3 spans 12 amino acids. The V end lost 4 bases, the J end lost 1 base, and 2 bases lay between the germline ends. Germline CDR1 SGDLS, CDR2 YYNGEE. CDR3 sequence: CASSQNTGELFF. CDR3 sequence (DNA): TGTGCCAGCAGCCAGAACACCGGGGAGCTGTTTTTT.

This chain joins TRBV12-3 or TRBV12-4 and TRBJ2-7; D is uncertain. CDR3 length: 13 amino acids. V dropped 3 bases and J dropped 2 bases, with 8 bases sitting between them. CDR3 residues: CASSFGQTYEQYF. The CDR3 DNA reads TGTGCCAGCAGTTTCGGCCAGACCTACGAGCAGTACTTC.

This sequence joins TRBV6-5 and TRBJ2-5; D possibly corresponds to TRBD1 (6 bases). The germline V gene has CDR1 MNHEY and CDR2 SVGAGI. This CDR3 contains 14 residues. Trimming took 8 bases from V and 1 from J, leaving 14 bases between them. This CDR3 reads CASGNPTGQETQYF. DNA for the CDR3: TGTGCCAGCGGGAATCCGACAGGCCAAGAGACCCAGTACTTC.